What follows are 23 T cell receptor beta chains derived from one specimen sequenced in a study of blood T cell repertoires in COVID-19. The repertoire was sequenced with immunoSEQ multiplex PCR; TCRdb's copy has only in-frame clones and lacks some. Altogether 110,000 to 150,000 clones are present, 84% being singletons, with the ten largest covering 5.5% to 8%. Sequencing used peripheral blood. The receptors come from a human donor in a cohort sampled during active COVID-19.

V gene TRBV27 combines with J gene TRBJ2-7; 11 bases align to TRBD1. The CDR3 consists of 16 residues. The germline gives CDR1 MNHEY, CDR2 SMNVEV (reference sequence). V lost 4 bases to trimming and J lost 5 bases; unmatched junction nucleotides: 10. CDR3 region: CASSSHGQGAMNEQYF. The DNA for the CDR3 is TGTGCCAGCAGTTCTCACGGACAGGGGGCGATGAACGAGCAGTACTTC.

This chain connects TRBV27 to TRBJ1-1; D is possibly TRBD1 (5 bases). Germline CDR1 and CDR2: MNHEY and SMNVEV (reference sequence). The CDR3 has 14 residues. V was clipped by 2 bases and J by 7 bases, with 14 bases between them. CDR3 region: CASSLTLTVYEAFF. The CDR3 nucleotides read TGTGCCAGCAGTTTAACCCTGACAGTTTATGAAGCTTTCTTT.

This clone was picked up one time. V gene TRBV5-1 combines with J gene TRBJ2-5; 8 bases are shared with TRBD2. Germline CDR1 reads SGHRS; CDR2 reads YFSETQ. After removal of 7 bases from V and 4 bases from J, the junction contained 9 bases not matched to a gene. The CDR3 is 14 residues long. The CDR3 is CASGPGGAGETQYF. In DNA, the CDR3 is TGCGCCAGCGGCCCGGGGGGGGCAGGAGAGACCCAGTACTTC. The complete variable domain, with remaining parts taken from reference TRBV5-1 and TRBJ2-5, reads KAGVTQTPRYLIKTRGQQVTLSCSPISGHRSVSWYQQTPGQGLQFLFEYFSETQRNKGNFPGRFSGRQFSNSRSEMNVSTLELGDSALYLCASGPGGAGETQYFGPGTRLLVL.

The genes are TRBV5-4 and TRBJ2-2; weak D call: TRBD2 (5 bases). The V and J ends lost 3 bases and 1 base respectively, with 10 bases between them. CDR3 length: 15 amino acids. Germline assignment: CDR1 SGHNT and CDR2 YYREEE (reference sequence). DNA for the CDR3: TGTGCCAGCAGCTCCGGACTTGAGAACACCGGGGAGCTGTTTTTT. This encodes CASSSGLENTGELFF.

The chain is built from TRBV5-1 and TRBJ2-3; 7 bases are a match to TRBD2. The CDR3 is 16 residues long. Germline-derived CDR1 and CDR2 are SGHRS and YFSETQ. V was clipped by 4 bases and J by 1 base; unmatched bases: 9. This CDR3 is CASSLFGGKGTDTQYF. The CDR3 bases are TGCGCCAGCAGCCTCTTCGGGGGGAAAGGCACAGATACGCAGTATTTT.

The V gene is TRBV6-5, the J gene TRBJ2-2; 9 bases agree with TRBD1. The junction had 9 bases not matched to a gene; V was cut back by 10 bases and J by 9 bases. CDR3 length: 13 amino acids. Looked up from germline, CDR1 is MNHEY and CDR2 is SVGAGI. CDR3 coding DNA: TGTGCCACCAACCCCGACAGGGGGAGGGAGCTGTTTTTT. Translation gives CATNPDRGRELFF.

Note on this clone: Additional DNA sequences in this sample encode the identical CDR3. The rearrangement joins TRBV18 to TRBJ1-2, with 7 bases matching TRBD1. The CDR3 runs to 13 residues. Per the germline V gene, CDR1 is KGHSH and CDR2 is LQKENI. With V trimmed by 3 bases and J by 3 bases, 1 base remained unmatched. This chain's CDR3 is CASSPQGDYGYTF. The CDR3 nucleotides read TGTGCCAGCTCACCTCAGGGGGACTATGGCTACACCTTC.

The V call is TRBV10-3, the J call TRBJ1-2; D unclear. This CDR3 is 12 amino acids long. V was cut by 5 bases and J by 10 bases, with 14 bases left in between. The germline gives CDR1 ENHRY, CDR2 SYGVKD. CDR3 sequence (DNA): TGTGCCATCAGTATCCGGGGTGATGACTACACCTTC. It encodes CAISIRGDDYTF.

V and J are TRBV5-6 and TRBJ2-2, with 7 nucleotides matching TRBD2. Germline V CDR1 and CDR2: SGHDT, YYEEEE. There are 14 residues in the CDR3. The trim removed 4 bases at V and 2 bases at J, leaving 2 bases unmatched. DNA of the CDR3: TGTGCCAGCAGCAGGGGACTAAACACCGGGGAGCTGTTTTTT. Amino acids: CASSRGLNTGELFF.

The chain carries TRBV7-2 and TRBJ1-2; 10 nucleotides line up with TRBD1. The CDR3 runs to 15 residues. Germline V gene sequence: CDR1 SGHTA, CDR2 FQGNSA. J gave up 8 bases and V 1 base, and 7 bases lay outside the gene matches. The CDR3 loop reads CASSLDSGTGDGYTF. CDR3 in DNA: TGTGCCAGCAGCTTAGATTCCGGGACAGGGGACGGCTACACCTTC.

The J gene is TRBJ2-7, the V gene TRBV9, with TRBD2 as a possible D gene (6 bases). V was clipped by 3 bases and J by 1 base, with 11 bases between them. CDR3 length: 14 residues. CDR1 and CDR2 from the germline V gene are SGDLS and YYNGEE. The CDR3 sequence is CASSAGDGSYEQYF. Here the CDR3 DNA reads TGTGCCAGCAGCGCGGGGGACGGGTCCTACGAGCAGTACTTC. Based on the CDR3 plus reference TRBV9 and TRBJ2-7, the full variable domain is DSGVTQTPKHLITATGQRVTLRCSPRSGDLSVYWYQQSLDQGLQFLIQYYNGEERAKGNILERFSAQQFPDLHSELNLSSLELGDSALYFCASSAGDGSYEQYFGPGTRLTVT.

There are a few counts of this clone. The chain uses TRBV7-2 and TRBJ2-5; D gene unclear. Germline CDR1 SGHTA, CDR2 FQGNSA. There are 13 residues in the CDR3. Trimming left V 5 bases short and J 5 bases short, with 12 bases between. The CDR3 DNA reads TGTGCCAGCAGCCCGAGTACCAGGGAGACCCAGTACTTC. Amino acid sequence: CASSPSTRETQYF.

The rearrangement joins TRBV5-1 to TRBJ2-1; 8 bases map to TRBD2. CDR1 SGHRS and CDR2 YFSETQ come from the germline V gene. J lost 5 bases, V lost 4 bases, and 2 bases had no gene match. CDR3 length: 13 residues. This CDR3 reads CASSISGDNEQFF. The CDR3 nucleotides read TGCGCCAGCAGCATTAGCGGGGACAATGAGCAGTTCTTC.

The V gene is TRBV4-3, the J gene TRBJ2-6, with D hard to call. Germline V gene sequence: CDR1 LGHNA, CDR2 YSLEER. This CDR3 contains 17 residues. The V and J ends lost 0 bases and 1 base respectively, with 10 bases between them. CDR3 DNA: TGCGCCAGCAGCCAAGATCTGGCGGCGTCTGGGGCCAACGTCCTGACTTTC. Its translation is CASSQDLAASGANVLTF.

The chain combines TRBV5-1 with TRBJ2-3, with 10 positions matching TRBD2. Germline V gene data show CDR1 as SGHRS and CDR2 as YFSETQ. CDR3 length equals 15 residues. V lost 8 bases and J lost 3; bases outside the gene matches: 9. The CDR3 coding sequence is TGCGCCAGTTCAAGCGGGGGGGCTGTAACAGATACGCAGTATTTT. It encodes CASSSGGAVTDTQYF.

The chain combines TRBV25-1 with TRBJ2-7; 12 bases align to TRBD1. The CDR3 has 16 amino acids. From germline, CDR1 is MGHDK and CDR2 SYGVNS. J gave up 5 bases and V 3 bases, and 8 bases lay outside the gene matches. The CDR3 nucleotides read TGTGCCAGCAGTGAGTCTAAGGGGACAGGGGGCAACGAGCAGTACTTC. Encoded protein: CASSESKGTGGNEQYF.

As for this clone: This same CDR3 is encoded by further DNA sequences in the sample. V usage is TRBV29-1 and J usage is TRBJ1-1; D gene ambiguous. CDR1 is SQVTM, CDR2 ANQGSEA, per germline. V lost 2 bases, J lost 1 base, and 8 bases lay in between. The length of the CDR3 is 13 residues. CDR3 protein: CSVERHRNTEAFF. CDR3 in DNA: TGCAGCGTTGAACGACACAGGAACACTGAAGCTTTCTTT.

This chain joins TRBV4-3 and TRBJ1-1, with D uncertain. Germline CDR1 reads LGHNA; CDR2 reads YSLEER. The CDR3 totals 11 residues. V lost 6 bases and J 5 bases, leaving 7 bases between the germline ends. CDR3 residues: CASSRETEAFF. The CDR3 region has the DNA TGCGCCAGCAGTAGGGAGACTGAAGCTTTCTTT.

This chain joins TRBV29-1 and TRBJ2-1; TRBD2 aligns across 14 bases. The CDR3 runs to 18 residues. Germline CDR1 is SQVTM and CDR2 is ANQGSEA. V lost 1 base to trimming and J lost 2 bases; unmatched junction nucleotides: 7. Here the CDR3 DNA reads TGCAGCGTTGAAGGCTTGACTAGCGGGGGGGCAGCCTACAATGAGCAGTTCTTC. Translated, it gives CSVEGLTSGGAAYNEQFF.

The rearrangement uses TRBV20-1 and TRBJ2-1; D is uncertain. Germline CDR1 and CDR2: DFQATT and SNEGSKA (reference sequence). V was cut by 2 bases and J by 8 bases, with 7 bases left in between. The CDR3 sequence is 11 residues long. The CDR3 here is CSARFLHEQFF. CDR3 coding DNA: TGCAGTGCTAGATTTCTCCATGAGCAGTTCTTC.

The V gene is TRBV14, the J gene TRBJ2-7; D is unresolved. The V and J ends lost 4 bases and 1 base respectively, with 11 bases between them. The CDR3 covers 14 residues. Germline lookup yields CDR1 SGHDN and CDR2 FVKESK. This CDR3 reads CASSPTRPSYEQYF. CDR3 sequence (DNA): TGTGCCAGCAGCCCGACACGGCCTTCCTACGAGCAGTACTTC.

This rearrangement joins TRBV2 to TRBJ1-6, with D uncertain. CDR1 is SNHLY, CDR2 FYNNEI, per germline. This CDR3 contains 14 residues. The V gene lost 0 bases and the J gene lost 9 bases, with 9 bases spanning the gap. The CDR3 here is CASSEARVSSPLHF. The CDR3, as DNA: TGTGCCAGCAGTGAAGCGCGCGTTTCTTCACCCCTCCACTTT. The variable domain in full, completed from reference TRBV2 and TRBJ1-6, reads EPEVTQTPSHQVTQMGQEVILRCVPISNHLYFYWYRQILGQKVEFLVSFYNNEISEKSEIFDDQFSVERPDGSNFTLKIRSTKLEDSAMYFCASSEARVSSPLHFGNGTRLTVT.

V is TRBV2 and J is TRBJ2-3; the match to TRBD2 covers 12 bases. The CDR3 spans 16 residues. Germline values: CDR1 SNHLY, CDR2 FYNNEI. Trimming cost V 6 bases and J 0 bases; bases outside gene matches: 4. Here the CDR3 DNA reads TGTGCCAGCAGGCGACTAGCGGGGGCTAGCACAGATACGCAGTATTTT. Amino acid sequence: CASRRLAGASTDTQYF.